These 24 T cell receptor beta chains share one sample of origin, sequenced in a study of monozygotic twins with inflammatory bowel disease. TCRdb re-called the 5' RACE reads; every CDR3 protein appears as one record, without DNA. Recorded for this sample: 140,000 to 150,000 distinct CDR3 sequences. The sample was blood. All receptors come from a human donor with ulcerative colitis or Crohn's disease, or a healthy co-twin of an affected twin (not recorded which).

The CDR3 loop is CASSLGTGAYEQYF. The chain recombines TRBV12-3 or TRBV12-4 with TRBJ2-7; absent DNA, TCRdb's TRBD1 call cannot be checked. This CDR3 spans 14 amino acids.

The chain combines TRBV27 with TRBJ1-4; lacking DNA, the TRBD1 call made by TCRdb goes unchecked. This CDR3 is built from 15 residues. Germline V CDR1 and CDR2: MNHEY, SMNVEV (reference sequence). The CDR3 is CASSLFRGMNEKLFF.

The chain is built from TRBV5-1 and TRBJ2-1. The CDR3 loop spans 16 amino acids. The germline CDR1 and CDR2 sequences are SGHRS and YFSETQ. This CDR3 reads CASTLLAGVSYNEQFF.

V gene TRBV30 combines with J gene TRBJ1-5. The CDR3 has 14 amino acids. Germline CDR1 is GTSNPN and CDR2 is SVGIG (reference sequence). The CDR3 spells CAWSDRGGYQPQHF.

This rearrangement joins TRBV11-2 to TRBJ2-7. The CDR3 consists of 15 residues. Germline lookup yields CDR1 SGHAT and CDR2 FQNNGV. CDR3 region: CANYLRAGGPYEQYF.

This rearrangement joins TRBV9 to TRBJ2-2; TCRdb calls TRBD2, which cannot be checked without DNA. Germline V CDR1 and CDR2: SGDLS, YYNGEE. This CDR3 has 18 amino acids. This CDR3 is CASSVGAGGGAHTGELFF.

This chain connects TRBV5-1 to TRBJ1-1; there is no DNA to check the TCRdb D call of TRBD1. The CDR3 extends over 16 amino acids. The V gene's germline CDR1 is SGHRS and CDR2 YFSETQ. The CDR3 loop reads CASNLWGQGENTEAFF.

The rearrangement uses TRBV20-1 and TRBJ2-3; TCRdb lists TRBD1, though no DNA is available to test this call. The CDR3 covers 13 residues. Germline V lookup: CDR1 DFQATT, CDR2 SNEGSKA (reference sequence). This CDR3 is CSALDRVVDTQYF.

The rearrangement uses TRBV29-1 and TRBJ1-5; there is no DNA to check the TCRdb D call of TRBD1. The CDR3 is made up of 14 amino acids. Germline CDR1 is SQVTM and CDR2 is ANQGSEA. CDR3 region: CSVIGTGYNQPQHF. Complete variable domain (other parts from reference TRBV29-1 and TRBJ1-5): SAVISQKPSRDICQRGTSLTIQCQVDSQVTMMFWYRQQPGQSLTLIATANQGSEATYESGFVIDKFPISRPNLTFSTLTVSNMSPEDSSIYLCSVIGTGYNQPQHFGDGTRLSIL.

The CDR3 sequence is CASSLGTTGSYEQYF. This rearrangement joins TRBV5-1 to TRBJ2-7; as DNA is missing, the TRBD2 call by TCRdb cannot be tested. The CDR3 contains 15 residues. Germline CDR1 SGHRS, CDR2 YFSETQ.

The chain carries TRBV4-3 and TRBJ1-2; TCRdb names TRBD1, which stays unverified in the absence of DNA. This CDR3 contains 16 residues. Per the germline V gene, CDR1 is LGHNA and CDR2 is YSLEER. This CDR3 is CASSPSPGQLNYGYTF.

CDR3 sequence reads: CASSQGQTSYTF. The V call is TRBV4-2, the J call TRBJ1-2. Germline CDR1 is LGHNA and CDR2 is YNFKEQ. CDR3 length: 12 amino acids.

The chain combines TRBV25-1 with TRBJ2-7; TCRdb designates TRBD2, a call that cannot be tested without DNA. CDR1 MGHDK and CDR2 SYGVNS come from the germline V gene. The CDR3 consists of 14 residues. This chain's CDR3 is CASSPQHSGSEQYF.

The CDR3 loop reads CASSRGGTEAFF. The chain uses TRBV5-1 and TRBJ1-1. The CDR3 is 12 residues long. Germline V lookup: CDR1 SGHRS, CDR2 YFSETQ.

The rearrangement links TRBV7-3 to TRBJ2-3; TCRdb calls TRBD2, which cannot be checked without DNA. The germline gives CDR1 SGHTA, CDR2 FQGTGA. The length of the CDR3 is 19 residues. The CDR3: CASSLTRTSGSRGTDTQYF.

The rearrangement links TRBV28 to TRBJ2-1; TCRdb designates TRBD1, a call that cannot be tested without DNA. The CDR3 spans 16 residues. The V gene's germline CDR1 is MDHEN and CDR2 SYDVKM. CDR3 in amino acids: CASSPPILDPHNEQFF.

The chain employs TRBV5-1 and TRBJ2-3. The CDR3 extends over 11 amino acids. Germline-derived CDR1 and CDR2 are SGHRS and YFSETQ. The CDR3 spells CASRLQDTQYF.

The chain combines TRBV19 with TRBJ1-4. The CDR3 runs 14 residues. Germline V CDR1 and CDR2: LNHDA, SQIVND (reference sequence). This CDR3 reads CASKPDATNEKLFF.

The chain employs TRBV28 and TRBJ2-7; as DNA is missing, the TRBD1 call by TCRdb cannot be tested. The CDR3 has 13 amino acids. The germline V gene has CDR1 MDHEN and CDR2 SYDVKM. CDR3 region: CASGTLSSYEQYF.

The chain uses TRBV24-1 and TRBJ2-2. This CDR3 is 14 amino acids long. Germline V CDR1 and CDR2: KGHDR, SFDVKD. This CDR3 is CATSDRLYTGELFF.

V and J are TRBV5-1 and TRBJ1-1; with no DNA, the TCRdb D assignment of TRBD1 cannot be verified. CDR1 SGHRS and CDR2 YFSETQ come from the germline V gene. CDR3 length: 18 amino acids. CDR3 amino acids: CASSLAGTGVLLNTEAFF.

The V gene is TRBV5-5, the J gene TRBJ2-3; TCRdb calls TRBD2, which cannot be checked without DNA. The CDR3 runs to 18 residues. Per the germline V gene, CDR1 is SGHKS and CDR2 is YYEKEE (reference sequence). CDR3 sequence reads: CASSLASTSGRRTDTQYF.

V is TRBV27 and J is TRBJ2-3. CDR3 size: 14 residues. The germline CDR1 and CDR2 sequences are MNHEY and SMNVEV (reference sequence). This chain's CDR3 is CASTQRWGTDTQYF.

The chain combines TRBV13 with TRBJ1-5; TCRdb calls TRBD1, which cannot be checked without DNA. Germline V gene data show CDR1 as PRHDT and CDR2 as FYEKMQ (reference sequence). The CDR3 totals 15 residues. The CDR3 here is CASSSRATSNQPQHF.